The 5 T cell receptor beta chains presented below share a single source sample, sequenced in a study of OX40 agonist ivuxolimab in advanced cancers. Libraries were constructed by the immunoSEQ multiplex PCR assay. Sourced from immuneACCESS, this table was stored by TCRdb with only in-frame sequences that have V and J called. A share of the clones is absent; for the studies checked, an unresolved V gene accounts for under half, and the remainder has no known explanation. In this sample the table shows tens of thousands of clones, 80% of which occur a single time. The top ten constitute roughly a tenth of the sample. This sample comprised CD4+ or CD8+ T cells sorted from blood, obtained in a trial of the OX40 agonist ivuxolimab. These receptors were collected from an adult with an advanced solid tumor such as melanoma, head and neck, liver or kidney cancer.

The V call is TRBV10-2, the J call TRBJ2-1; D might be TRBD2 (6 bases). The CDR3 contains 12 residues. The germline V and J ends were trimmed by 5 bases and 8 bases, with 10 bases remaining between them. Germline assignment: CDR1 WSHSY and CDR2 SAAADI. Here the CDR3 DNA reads TGCGCCAGCAGTCTAGCGAGGGATGAGCAGTTCTTC. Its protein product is CASSLARDEQFF.

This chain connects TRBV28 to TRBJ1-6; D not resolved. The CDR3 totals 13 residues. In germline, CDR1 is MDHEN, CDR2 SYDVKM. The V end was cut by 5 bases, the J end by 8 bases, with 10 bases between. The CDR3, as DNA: TGTGCCAGCAGTGGGCAGCGAGATTCACCCCTCCACTTT. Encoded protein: CASSGQRDSPLHF.

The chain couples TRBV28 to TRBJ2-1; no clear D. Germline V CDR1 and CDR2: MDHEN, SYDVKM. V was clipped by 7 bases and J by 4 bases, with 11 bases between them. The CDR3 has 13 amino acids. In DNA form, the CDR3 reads TGTGCCAGCAAGGTGGCACAGTACAATGAGCAGTTCTTC. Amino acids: CASKVAQYNEQFF.

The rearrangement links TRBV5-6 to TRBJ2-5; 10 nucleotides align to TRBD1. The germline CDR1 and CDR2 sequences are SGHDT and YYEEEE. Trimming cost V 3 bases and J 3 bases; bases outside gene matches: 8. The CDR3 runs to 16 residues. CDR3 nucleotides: TGTGCCAGCAGCTATCCCGGGACAGGGGCTAAAGAGACCCAGTACTTC. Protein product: CASSYPGTGAKETQYF.

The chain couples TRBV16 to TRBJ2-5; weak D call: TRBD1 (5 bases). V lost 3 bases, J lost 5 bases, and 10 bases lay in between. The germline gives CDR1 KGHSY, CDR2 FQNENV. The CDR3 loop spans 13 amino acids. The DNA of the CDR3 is TGTGCCAGCAGCCAGACAGTTTGGGAGACCCAGTACTTC. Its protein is CASSQTVWETQYF.